This T cell receptor beta chain was identified in a study of T-cell memory formation after mild COVID-19. Study-wide context: Clusters of TCRs were largely donor specific. Points from the study as a whole: Contracting clones, day 15 to 85, had balanced CD4/CD8, and later expanders favored CD4+.

The CDR3 runs 15 residues. Each CDR3 protein is one row after TCRdb ran MiXCR on the 5' RACE reads. This repertoire shows around 160,000 distinct CDR3 sequences, 11% found once; its top ten account for less than 4%. As to this clonotype: Its target is unknown.

V gene TRBV21-1 combines with J gene TRBJ1-1. TRBV21-1 is shown as a pseudogene. Sequencing was carried out using PBMCs or a T cell subset sorted from them (not recorded which). The sequence derives from a young man who had mild COVID-19 (a few samples of this study predate the infection). Cell type and time point are not known. The CDR3 loop is CASSKYLQMNTEAFF. The DNA of the CDR3 is TGTGCCAGCAGCAAATACCTTCAGATGAACACTGAAGCTTTCTTT.